This T cell receptor (beta chain) was obtained from a study of spatial heterogeneity in lung cancer. This clonotype was recorded at least ten times. MiXCR, run by TCRdb on the 5' RACE reads, gives a single entry per CDR3 protein. The table lists more than 15,000 distinct CDR3 sequences, roughly 23% of them singletons. Time point here: sample taken at primary tumor resection. Whole RNA obtained from tumor, nontumor lung or frozen PBMC underwent sequencing without sorting. This sample comprised PBMCs, obtained at surgery. The source is a female donor with early-stage non-small cell lung cancer.

The DNA for the CDR3 is TGCGCCAGCAGCTTGGCCGGGACAGAAGAGACCCAGTACTTC. This gives the protein CASSLAGTEETQYF. This chain links TRBV5-1 with TRBJ2-5, with TRBD1 matching 7 bases. Germline assignment: CDR1 SGHRS and CDR2 YFSETQ. After removal of 0 bases from V and 3 bases from J, the junction contained 2 bases not matched to a gene. The CDR3 consists of 14 residues. Combining the CDR3 with reference TRBV5-1 and TRBJ2-5 gives the whole variable domain KAGVTQTPRYLIKTRGQQVTLSCSPISGHRSVSWYQQTPGQGLQFLFEYFSETQRNKGNFPGRFSGRQFSNSRSEMNVSTLELGDSALYLCASSLAGTEETQYFGPGTRLLVL.